This entry lists 29 T cell receptor beta chains sequenced from one sample in a study of T cell repertoires in cytomegalovirus infection. TCRdb re-called the reads through MiXCR, storing one row per CDR3 protein. The top ten clones hold approximately 4.7% of a sample with roughly 320,000 distinct CDR3 sequences, 8% to 9.5% of them seen once. The sample taken for sequencing was PBMCs. These receptors originate from a human donor in good health (CMV status not recorded). Some clones in this sample may be carry-over from other donors' samples.

This chain connects TRBV15 to TRBJ2-7, with a possible D match to TRBD2 (6 bases). CDR1 LNHNV and CDR2 YYDKDF come from the germline V gene (reference sequence). The length of the CDR3 is 15 residues. V lost 2 bases and J lost 4, with 15 bases in between. This chain's CDR3 is CATSRRPEGRYEQYF. Here the CDR3 DNA reads TGTGCCACCAGCAGACGACCGGAGGGTAGGTACGAGCAGTACTTC.

This clonotype was seen a handful of times. CDR3 DNA sequence: TGTGCCAGCAGATCACAGGGGCCAACTAATGAAAAACTGTTTTTT. It translates to CASRSQGPTNEKLFF. The rearrangement links TRBV27 to TRBJ1-4; 7 positions match TRBD1. The V and J ends lost 6 bases and 0 bases, in that order; junction bases with no gene match: 4. Germline V gives CDR1 MNHEY, CDR2 SMNVEV (reference sequence). This CDR3 comprises 15 residues.

Points on this clonotype: A single base separates this from a much larger clone, so it may be a read error. The rearrangement uses TRBV5-6 and TRBJ1-5; TRBD1 aligns across 11 bases. V trimming: 2 bases; J trimming: 5 bases; junction bases outside the gene matches: 3. The CDR3 has 15 amino acids. The germline gives CDR1 SGHDT, CDR2 YYEEEE. The CDR3 DNA follows: TGTGCCAGCAGCTTACGGACAGGGGGCGATCAGCCCCAGCATTTT. Encoded protein: CASSLRTGGDQPQHF. Supplemented by reference TRBV5-6 and TRBJ1-5, the full variable domain reads DAGVTQSPTHLIKTRGQQVTLRCSPKSGHDTVSWYQQALGQGPQFIFQYYEEEERQRGNFPDRFSGHQFPNYSSELNVNALLLGDSALYLCASSLRTGGDQPQHFGDGTRLSIL.

There are a few counts of this clonotype. The chain is built from TRBV18 and TRBJ1-1; TRBD1 matches at 7 bases. The J segment lost 4 bases and the V segment lost 6 bases, leaving 5 bases of the junction unmatched. This CDR3 spans 13 amino acids. CDR1 is KGHSH, CDR2 LQKENI, per germline. The CDR3 coding sequence is TGTGCCAGCTCGGACACAGGGGCCACTGAAGCTTTCTTT. Its protein product is CASSDTGATEAFF.

This clonotype occurred many times. The V call is TRBV12-3 or TRBV12-4, the J call TRBJ1-1; unclear D gene. The CDR3 is made up of 17 amino acids. V gave up 3 bases and J gave up 0 bases, with 17 bases separating them. CDR3 amino acids: CASSLRQSPALNTEAFF. CDR3 coding DNA: TGTGCCAGCAGTTTGCGGCAGTCTCCCGCTTTGAACACTGAAGCTTTCTTT.

This clonotype was counted a few times. The chain couples TRBV6-2 or TRBV6-3 to TRBJ1-1, with TRBD1 identical over 7 bases. The CDR3 covers 13 residues. Germline lookup yields CDR1 MNHEY and CDR2 SVGEGT. Trimming cost V 6 bases and J 2 bases; bases outside gene matches: 3. The CDR3 is CASRGTDNTEAFF. The CDR3 DNA reads as TGTGCCAGCAGGGGGACAGATAACACTGAAGCTTTCTTT.

This clonotype was recorded many times. The chain combines TRBV7-2 with TRBJ1-2; 7 positions match TRBD1. This CDR3 has 15 residues. Germline CDR1 and CDR2: SGHTA and FQGNSA. Trimming took 0 bases from V and 6 from J; bases not matched to a gene: 7. The CDR3 sequence is CASSLAHRGGNGYTF. The CDR3 DNA is TGTGCCAGCAGCTTAGCGCATCGAGGGGGCAATGGCTACACCTTC.

The chain has TRBV12-3 or TRBV12-4 and TRBJ1-3, with D maybe TRBD1 (5 bases). The CDR3 spans 15 residues. V gave up 5 bases and J gave up 3 bases, with 14 bases separating them. The CDR3 is CASSQGTGGGNTIYF. CDR3 DNA: TGTGCCAGCAGTCAAGGGACTGGGGGTGGAAACACCATATATTTT.

This clonotype has ten or more counts. The rearrangement links TRBV11-2 to TRBJ2-7; D remains ambiguous. Trimming stripped 2 bases from V and 4 bases from J, with 3 bases between. The CDR3 loop spans 11 amino acids. Germline CDR1 and CDR2: SGHAT and FQNNGV. The CDR3 coding sequence is TGTGCCAGCAGCTTACAGTACGAGCAGTACTTC. The encoded protein is CASSLQYEQYF.

This clonotype was seen a few times. V usage is TRBV6-6 and J usage is TRBJ2-7; D unresolved. V was pared by 0 bases and J by 3 bases, with 15 bases between. There are 16 residues in the CDR3. Germline CDR1 reads MNHNY; CDR2 reads SVGAGI (reference sequence). CDR3 amino acids: CASSYSSIGDFYEQYF. The CDR3 DNA reads TGTGCCAGCAGTTACTCGAGTATAGGCGACTTCTACGAGCAGTACTTC.

The chain combines TRBV19 with TRBJ2-5; 12 bases map to TRBD1. The CDR3 runs 20 residues. The V gene end was trimmed by 7 bases and the J gene end by 5 bases; junction bases not matched to a gene: 23. In germline, CDR1 is LNHDA, CDR2 SQIVND (reference sequence). Here the CDR3 DNA reads TGTGCCAGTAACTCCCCACAGAAGGGACAGGGGGCCATTCTCAGGGAGACCCAGTACTTC. It translates to CASNSPQKGQGAILRETQYF. The whole variable domain, remainder taken from reference TRBV19 and TRBJ2-5, is DGGITQSPKYLFRKEGQNVTLSCEQNLNHDAMYWYRQDPGQGLRLIYYSQIVNDFQKGDIAEGYSVSREKKESFPLTVTSAQKNPTAFYLCASNSPQKGQGAILRETQYFGPGTRLLVL.

This clonotype has only a few counts. The chain links TRBV4-2 to TRBJ2-2; the D gene could be TRBD1 or TRBD2 (5 bases each). Germline assignment: CDR1 LGHNA and CDR2 YNFKEQ. With 0 bases removed from V and 1 base from J, the gap between germline ends came to 12 bases. CDR3 length: 17 amino acids. CDR3 in DNA: TGTGCCAGCAGCCAAGATAGCCGGGGCGGGAACACCGGGGAGCTGTTTTTT. Translation: CASSQDSRGGNTGELFF.

This sequence joins TRBV28 and TRBJ2-2, with 10 nucleotides matching TRBD2. The CDR3 spans 17 residues. V lost 5 bases, J lost 5 bases, and 11 bases stayed unmatched. The V gene's germline CDR1 is MDHEN and CDR2 SYDVKM. The DNA for the CDR3 is TGTGCCAGCAGTCCCGAATTAGCGGGAGGAAGGACCGGGGAGCTGTTTTTT. As protein: CASSPELAGGRTGELFF.

The table lists this clonotype with many counts. This chain links TRBV7-2 with TRBJ1-6; D ambiguous. CDR1 and CDR2 (germline): SGHTA, FQGNSA. This CDR3 spans 15 amino acids. Trimming stripped 1 base from V and 3 bases from J, with 7 bases between. The chain's CDR3 is CASSLEVFYNSPLHF. In DNA form, the CDR3 reads TGTGCCAGCAGCTTAGAGGTTTTCTATAATTCACCCCTCCACTTT.

The J gene is TRBJ2-5, the V gene TRBV24-1, with D hard to call. Per germline, CDR1 KGHDR and CDR2 SFDVKD. Deletions cut 2 bases from V and 1 base from J, with 10 bases between. The CDR3 has 15 amino acids. CDR3 loop: CATSDYTKSQETQYF. CDR3 sequence (DNA): TGTGCCACCAGTGATTACACTAAATCCCAAGAGACCCAGTACTTC.

In its sample, this clonotype was seen many times. The chain uses TRBV12-3 or TRBV12-4 and TRBJ2-7; D perhaps matches TRBD2 (5 bases). V was clipped by 1 base and J by 3 bases, with 10 bases between them. The CDR3 contains 14 residues. CDR3 nucleotides: TGTGCCAGCAGTTTAGGAGAGGCGGGCTACGAGCAGTACTTC. It encodes CASSLGEAGYEQYF.

This sequence joins TRBV27 and TRBJ2-7; D is possibly TRBD1 (5 bases). Trimming cost V 6 bases and J 1 base, with 19 bases left between them. This CDR3 is 16 amino acids long. The germline V gene has CDR1 MNHEY and CDR2 SMNVEV (reference sequence). The CDR3 here is CASSASLGAKSYEQYF. The CDR3 nucleotides read TGTGCCAGCAGCGCCTCTCTAGGGGCCAAATCCTACGAGCAGTACTTC.

This clonotype was seen at least ten times. The chain has TRBV7-9 and TRBJ2-7; 11 bases map to TRBD2. J was trimmed by 5 bases and V by 1 base; bases with no gene match: 1. Germline CDR1 SEHNR, CDR2 FQNEAQ (reference sequence). The CDR3 spans 14 residues. CDR3 in amino acids: CASSLGSGRDEQYF. CDR3 DNA: TGTGCCAGCAGCTTAGGTAGCGGGAGGGACGAGCAGTACTTC.

This clonotype was counted ten times or more. The chain carries TRBV28 and TRBJ2-7; the match to TRBD2 covers 8 bases. Germline CDR1 MDHEN, CDR2 SYDVKM. The trim removed 6 bases at V and 0 bases at J, leaving 16 bases unmatched. CDR3 size: 18 residues. CDR3 residues: CASRRAGTSWGSSYEQYF. CDR3 coding DNA: TGTGCCAGCAGGCGGGCCGGGACTAGTTGGGGTAGCTCCTACGAGCAGTACTTC.

This clonotype was seen a few times. The rearrangement joins TRBV12-5 to TRBJ2-1; D gene ambiguous. CDR1 LGHNT and CDR2 FRNRAP come from the germline V gene. V was shortened by 6 bases and J by 8 bases, with 11 bases between the two germline ends. The CDR3 sequence is 12 residues long. The CDR3 DNA reads TGTGCTAGTGGGACGGGTGGGGATGAGCAGTTCTTC. It translates to CASGTGGDEQFF.

This chain connects TRBV7-2 to TRBJ2-1; 8 bases line up with TRBD1. CDR1 and CDR2 from the germline V gene are SGHTA and FQGNSA. The CDR3 loop spans 15 amino acids. Trimming cost V 2 bases and J 5 bases; bases outside gene matches: 5. The CDR3 nucleotides read TGTGCCAGCAGCTTATCAGGGGGCTCTAACAATGAGCAGTTCTTC. Translation gives CASSLSGGSNNEQFF. The entire variable domain, with the rest obtained from reference TRBV7-2 and TRBJ2-1, is as follows: GAGVSQSPSNKVTEKGKDVELRCDPISGHTALYWYRQSLGQGLEFLIYFQGNSAPDKSGLPSDRFSAERTGGSVSTLTIQRTQQEDSAVYLCASSLSGGSNNEQFFGPGTRLTVL.

This clonotype has at least ten counts. The CDR3 sequence is CASSPRQGGVSTEAFF. For the CDR3, the DNA is TGTGCCAGCAGCCCCCGACAGGGAGGGGTCAGCACTGAAGCTTTCTTT. V and J are TRBV7-2 and TRBJ1-1; 7 nucleotides align to TRBD1. J lost 4 bases, V lost 5 bases, and 13 bases had no gene match. The CDR3 is made up of 16 amino acids. Germline V gene sequence: CDR1 SGHTA, CDR2 FQGNSA.

The J gene is TRBJ2-5, the V gene TRBV7-2, with 8 bases lining up with TRBD2. The J segment lost 0 bases and the V segment lost 1 base, leaving 4 bases of the junction unmatched. CDR3 length: 16 residues. In germline, CDR1 is SGHTA, CDR2 FQGNSA. In nucleotides, the CDR3 is TGTGCCAGCAGCTTAGATAGCGGGGCGTACCAAGAGACCCAGTACTTC. This codes for CASSLDSGAYQETQYF.

There are many counts of this clonotype. V is TRBV7-7 and J is TRBJ2-2; weak D call: TRBD1 (5 bases). There are 17 residues in the CDR3. The V gene lost 5 bases and the J gene lost 3 bases, with 19 bases spanning the gap. Germline V gene data show CDR1 as SSHAT and CDR2 as FNYEAQ (reference sequence). The CDR3 nucleotides are TGTGCCAGCAGCCCTAGGGGAACTATCGATGACACCGGGGAGCTGTTTTTT. Amino acids: CASSPRGTIDDTGELFF.

This clonotype was observed once. The J gene is TRBJ2-7, the V gene TRBV27; 7 bases map to TRBD1. After removal of 6 bases from V and 1 base from J, the junction contained 9 bases not matched to a gene. Per the germline V gene, CDR1 is MNHEY and CDR2 is SMNVEV (reference sequence). The CDR3 totals 15 residues. In DNA form, the CDR3 reads TGTGCCAGCAGACCCCAGACAGGGAAATCCTACGAGCAGTACTTC. Translation: CASRPQTGKSYEQYF.

Ten or more counts support this clonotype. The genes are TRBV4-1 and TRBJ1-1; a possible D gene is TRBD1 (5 bases). The CDR3 covers 16 residues. With 7 bases removed from V and 0 bases from J, the gap between germline ends came to 18 bases. Germline values: CDR1 MGHRA, CDR2 YSYEKL. The CDR3: CASTINRDGMNTEAFF. Here the CDR3 DNA reads TGCGCCAGCACAATAAATAGGGACGGTATGAACACTGAAGCTTTCTTT.

This clonotype was seen many times. The chain couples TRBV15 to TRBJ2-5; a weak D match, TRBD2 (6 bases). Trimming shortened V by 0 bases and J by 2 bases, and 25 bases separated the two germline ends. CDR3 length: 20 residues. Germline V gives CDR1 LNHNV, CDR2 YYDKDF (reference sequence). The CDR3 DNA sequence: TGTGCCACCAGCAGAGAAACCCCTACCGCCCCCAAACGGGGGCAAGAGACCCAGTACTTC. Protein product: CATSRETPTAPKRGQETQYF.

This clonotype was counted only a few times. This sequence joins TRBV6-6 and TRBJ2-7, with no clear D. The CDR3 has 12 amino acids. In germline, CDR1 is MNHNY, CDR2 SVGAGI (reference sequence). Trimming removed 6 bases at V and 2 bases at J, with 8 bases between. CDR3 loop: CASRGKTYEQYF. The CDR3 DNA follows: TGTGCCAGCAGGGGTAAGACCTACGAGCAGTACTTC.

This CDR3 is CASSLGGATYNEQFF. CDR3 sequence (DNA): TGTGCCAGCAGCTTAGGCGGGGCAACCTACAATGAGCAGTTCTTC. The genes are TRBV7-3 and TRBJ2-1; TRBD2 might be the D (6 bases). This CDR3 region has 15 residues. Germline V gene lookup returns CDR1 SGHTA and CDR2 FQGTGA. Deletions cut 2 bases from V and 2 bases from J, with 10 bases between.